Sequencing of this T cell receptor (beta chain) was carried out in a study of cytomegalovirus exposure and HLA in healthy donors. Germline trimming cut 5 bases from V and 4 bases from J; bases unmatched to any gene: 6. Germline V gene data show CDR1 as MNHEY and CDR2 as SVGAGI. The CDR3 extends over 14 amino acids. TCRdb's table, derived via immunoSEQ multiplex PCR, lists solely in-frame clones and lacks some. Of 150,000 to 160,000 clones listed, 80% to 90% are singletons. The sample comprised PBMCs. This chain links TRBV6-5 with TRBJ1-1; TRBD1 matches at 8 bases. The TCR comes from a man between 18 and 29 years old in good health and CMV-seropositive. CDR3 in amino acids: CASSGTGRSTEAFF. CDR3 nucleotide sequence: TGTGCCAGCAGTGGGACAGGCAGGAGCACTGAAGCTTTCTTT.